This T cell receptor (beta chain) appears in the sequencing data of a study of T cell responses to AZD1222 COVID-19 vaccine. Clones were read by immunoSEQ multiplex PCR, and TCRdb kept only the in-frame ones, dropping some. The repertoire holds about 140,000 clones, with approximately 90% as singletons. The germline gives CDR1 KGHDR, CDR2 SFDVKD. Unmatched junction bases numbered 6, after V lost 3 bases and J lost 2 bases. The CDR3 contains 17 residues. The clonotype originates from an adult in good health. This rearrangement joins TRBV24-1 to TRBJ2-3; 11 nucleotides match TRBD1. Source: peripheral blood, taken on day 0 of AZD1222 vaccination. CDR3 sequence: CATSDPGTGGLTDTQYF. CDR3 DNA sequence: TGTGCCACCAGTGATCCCGGGACAGGGGGTCTCACAGATACGCAGTATTTT.